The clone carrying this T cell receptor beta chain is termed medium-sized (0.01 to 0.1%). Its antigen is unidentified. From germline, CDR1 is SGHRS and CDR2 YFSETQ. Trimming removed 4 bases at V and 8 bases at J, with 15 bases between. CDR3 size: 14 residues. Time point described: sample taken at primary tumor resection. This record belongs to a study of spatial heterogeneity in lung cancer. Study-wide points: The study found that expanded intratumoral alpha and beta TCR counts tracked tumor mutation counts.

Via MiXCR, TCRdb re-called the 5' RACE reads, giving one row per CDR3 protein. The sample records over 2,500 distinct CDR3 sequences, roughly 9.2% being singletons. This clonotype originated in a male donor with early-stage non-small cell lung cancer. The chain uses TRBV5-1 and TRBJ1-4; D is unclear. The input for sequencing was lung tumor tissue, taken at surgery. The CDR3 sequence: CASSTGQGDEKLFF. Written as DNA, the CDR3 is TGCGCCAGCAGCACCGGGCAAGGAGACGAAAAACTGTTTTTT.